Detailed here is one T cell receptor (beta chain). Its antigen remains unknown. V dropped 3 bases and J dropped 5 bases, with 12 bases sitting between them. Looked up from germline, CDR1 is DFQATT and CDR2 is SNEGSKA (reference sequence). The CDR3 sequence is 13 residues long. This entry belongs to a study of CD8 T cells in Susac syndrome. Notes on the study in general: In Susac syndrome, the CD4+ T cell repertoires did not show clonal expansion.

After extraction with the RNeasy kit, 0.5 to 1 ug of the RNA was reverse transcribed using random hexamers. TCRdb re-called the immunoSEQ multiplex PCR reads through MiXCR, storing one row per CDR3 protein. The sample contains about 190,000 distinct CDR3 sequences, almost 96% of which appear only once. What was sequenced was CD4+ T cells from PBMCs. V is TRBV20-1 and J is TRBJ2-3; possibly TRBD2 for D (7 bases). The TCR sequence derives from a human donor with Susac syndrome. The CDR3 sequence: CSARGGAGDTQYF. For the CDR3, the DNA is TGCAGTGCTAGGGGGGGGGCCGGAGATACGCAGTATTTT.